One and the same sample provided the 8 T cell receptor beta chains below, sequenced in a study of blood T cells in healthy people across ages. Combining a sample-barcoded 5' primer with a J-beta primer mix, a second PCR ran for about 7 to 11 cycles. A single record per CDR3 protein comes from TCRdb applying MiXCR to the 5' RACE reads. Of about 1.4 million distinct CDR3 sequences in the sample, around 59% are singletons; the top ten hold over 5%. The specimen sequenced was blood. The receptors stem from a man aged 18 to 29 in good health.

The chain uses TRBV9 and TRBJ2-1; D gene uncertain. Germline lookup yields CDR1 SGDLS and CDR2 YYNGEE. The CDR3 is 16 amino acids. Trimming took off 0 bases at V and 0 bases at J, with 10 bases between the two ends. Here the CDR3 reads CASSVGGGLSYNEQFF. In DNA, the CDR3 is TGTGCCAGCAGCGTAGGAGGTGGGCTCTCCTACAATGAGCAGTTCTTC.

The table lists this clonotype with a few counts. J is TRBJ2-7 and V is TRBV20-1, with D tentatively TRBD2 (5 bases). This CDR3 has 13 amino acids. CDR1 and CDR2 from the germline V gene are DFQATT and SNEGSKA (reference sequence). V was cut by 2 bases and J by 3 bases, with 11 bases left in between. As DNA, the CDR3 is TGCAGTGCTAGAAAGTGGGAGAACTACGAGCAGTACTTC. Encoded protein: CSARKWENYEQYF.

This clonotype was recorded only once. The CDR3 region has the DNA TGTGCCAGCAGCTTAGGACCGCCTGCCTACGAGCAGTACTTC. This gives the protein CASSLGPPAYEQYF. The genes are TRBV7-8 and TRBJ2-7; no firm D call. V gave up 1 base and J gave up 2 bases, with 9 bases separating them. CDR3 length equals 14 residues. Germline loops: CDR1 SGHVS, CDR2 FQNEAQ.

This clonotype was seen more than once but under ten times. The DNA of the CDR3 is TGTGCCAGCTCCCCCGGCCAAGCGGGGCCTACTAGTGAGCAGTTCTTC. As protein: CASSPGQAGPTSEQFF. The V call is TRBV21-1, the J call TRBJ2-1; the table's TRBD2 call for D was not verified on the DNA. TRBV21-1 is a known pseudogene. The CDR3 runs to 16 residues.

In its sample, this clonotype was seen a few times. The chain couples TRBV3-1 to TRBJ1-1, with 7 nucleotides matching TRBD1. After removal of 0 bases from V and 4 bases from J, the junction contained 8 bases not matched to a gene. Germline-derived CDR1 and CDR2 are LGHDT and YNNKEL (reference sequence). The CDR3 loop spans 16 amino acids. CDR3 sequence reads: CASSQDVQGGRTEAFF. DNA of the CDR3: TGTGCCAGCAGCCAAGATGTCCAGGGGGGTCGCACTGAAGCTTTCTTT.

This clonotype was counted between two and nine times. The V gene is TRBV20-1, the J gene TRBJ1-2, with a tentative D call TRBD1 (5 bases). Germline V CDR1 and CDR2: DFQATT, SNEGSKA (reference sequence). The CDR3 length is 13 residues. V gave up 1 base and J gave up 4 bases, with 10 bases separating them. CDR3: CSARVQGSYGYTF. DNA of the CDR3: TGCAGTGCTAGAGTTCAGGGATCCTATGGCTACACCTTC.

V usage is TRBV6-2 or TRBV6-3 and J usage is TRBJ2-5, with TRBD1 identical over 7 bases. This CDR3 spans 15 amino acids. Trimming took 7 bases from V and 1 from J; bases not matched to a gene: 9. Germline lookup yields CDR1 MNHEY and CDR2 SVGEGT. CDR3 nucleotides: TGTGCCAGCATCGACCCAGGGGGTGCCCAAGAGACCCAGTACTTC. Its protein is CASIDPGGAQETQYF.

The V gene is TRBV20-1, the J gene TRBJ2-3; D perhaps matches TRBD2 (5 bases). The germline V gene encodes CDR1 DFQATT and CDR2 SNEGSKA (reference sequence). The V and J ends lost 0 bases and 8 bases respectively, with 12 bases between them. The CDR3 runs to 13 residues. The CDR3 loop reads CSARDLTIGTQYF. CDR3 DNA: TGCAGTGCTAGAGATCTGACTATCGGTACGCAGTATTTT.